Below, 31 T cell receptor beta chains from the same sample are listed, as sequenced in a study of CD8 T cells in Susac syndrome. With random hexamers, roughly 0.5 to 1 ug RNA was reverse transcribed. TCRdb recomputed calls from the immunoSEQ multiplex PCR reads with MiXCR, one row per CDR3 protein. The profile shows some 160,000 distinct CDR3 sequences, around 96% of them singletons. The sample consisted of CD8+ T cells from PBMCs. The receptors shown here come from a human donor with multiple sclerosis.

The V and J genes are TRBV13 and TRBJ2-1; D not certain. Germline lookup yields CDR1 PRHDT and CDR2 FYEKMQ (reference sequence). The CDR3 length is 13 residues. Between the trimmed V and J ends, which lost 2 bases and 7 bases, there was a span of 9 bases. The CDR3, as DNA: TGTGCCAGCAGCTTACTTGGGGTGAATGAGCAGTTCTTC. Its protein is CASSLLGVNEQFF. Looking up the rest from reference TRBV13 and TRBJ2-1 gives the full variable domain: AAGVIQSPRHLIKEKRETATLKCYPIPRHDTVYWYQQGPGQDPQFLISFYEKMQSDKGSIPDRFSAQQFSDYHSELNMSSLELGDSALYFCASSLLGVNEQFFGPGTRLTVL.

The CDR3: CSARGKREGNEQFF. CDR3 sequence (DNA): TGCAGTGCTAGAGGAAAGCGGGAGGGTAATGAGCAGTTCTTC. The rearrangement links TRBV20-1 to TRBJ2-1, with 10 bases identical to TRBD2. CDR1 DFQATT and CDR2 SNEGSKA come from the germline V gene (reference sequence). The V and J ends lost 1 base and 7 bases, in that order; junction bases with no gene match: 4. The CDR3 covers 14 residues.

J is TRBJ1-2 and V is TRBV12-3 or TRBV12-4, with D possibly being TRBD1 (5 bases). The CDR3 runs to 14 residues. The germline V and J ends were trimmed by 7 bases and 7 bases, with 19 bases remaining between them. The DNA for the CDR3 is TGTGCCAGCAACCACCTGGCCCGGGGGTTTGGCTACACCTTC. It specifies CASNHLARGFGYTF.

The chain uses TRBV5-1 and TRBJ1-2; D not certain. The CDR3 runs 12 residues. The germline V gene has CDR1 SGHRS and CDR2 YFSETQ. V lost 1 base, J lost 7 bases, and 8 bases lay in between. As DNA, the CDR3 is TGCGCCAGCAGCTTGTTTACCGGTGGCTACACCTTC. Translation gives CASSLFTGGYTF. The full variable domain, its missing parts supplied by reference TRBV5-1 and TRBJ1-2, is KAGVTQTPRYLIKTRGQQVTLSCSPISGHRSVSWYQQTPGQGLQFLFEYFSETQRNKGNFPGRFSGRQFSNSRSEMNVSTLELGDSALYLCASSLFTGGYTFGSGTRLTVV.

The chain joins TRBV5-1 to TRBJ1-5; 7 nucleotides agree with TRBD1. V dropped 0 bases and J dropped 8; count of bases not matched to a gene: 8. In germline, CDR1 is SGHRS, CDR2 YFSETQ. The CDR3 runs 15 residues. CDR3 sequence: CASSLAGGLDEPQHF. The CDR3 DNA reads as TGCGCCAGCAGCTTGGCAGGGGGGCTGGATGAGCCCCAGCATTTT. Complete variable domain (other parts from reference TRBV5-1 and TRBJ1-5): KAGVTQTPRYLIKTRGQQVTLSCSPISGHRSVSWYQQTPGQGLQFLFEYFSETQRNKGNFPGRFSGRQFSNSRSEMNVSTLELGDSALYLCASSLAGGLDEPQHFGDGTRLSIL.

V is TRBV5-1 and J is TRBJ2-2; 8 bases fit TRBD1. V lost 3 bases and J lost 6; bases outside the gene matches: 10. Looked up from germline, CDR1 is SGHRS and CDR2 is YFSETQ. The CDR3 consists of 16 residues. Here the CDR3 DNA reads TGCGCCAGCAGCTCGCAGGACAGGGTAATTCCCGGGGAGCTGTTTTTT. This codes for CASSSQDRVIPGELFF. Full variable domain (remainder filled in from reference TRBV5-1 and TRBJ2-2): KAGVTQTPRYLIKTRGQQVTLSCSPISGHRSVSWYQQTPGQGLQFLFEYFSETQRNKGNFPGRFSGRQFSNSRSEMNVSTLELGDSALYLCASSSQDRVIPGELFFGEGSRLTVL.

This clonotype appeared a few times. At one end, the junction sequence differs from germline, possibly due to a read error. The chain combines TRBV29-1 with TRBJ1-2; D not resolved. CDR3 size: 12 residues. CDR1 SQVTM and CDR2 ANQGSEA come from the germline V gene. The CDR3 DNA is TGCAGCACCTGGACGGCCGATTATGGCTACACTTTC. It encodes CSTWTADYGYTF.

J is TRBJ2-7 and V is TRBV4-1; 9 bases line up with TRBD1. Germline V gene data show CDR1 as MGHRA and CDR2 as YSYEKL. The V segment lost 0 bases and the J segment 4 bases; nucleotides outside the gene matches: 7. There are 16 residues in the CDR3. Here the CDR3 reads CASSQDGQGRVYEQYF. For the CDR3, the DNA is TGCGCCAGCAGCCAAGATGGACAGGGGAGGGTGTACGAGCAGTACTTC.

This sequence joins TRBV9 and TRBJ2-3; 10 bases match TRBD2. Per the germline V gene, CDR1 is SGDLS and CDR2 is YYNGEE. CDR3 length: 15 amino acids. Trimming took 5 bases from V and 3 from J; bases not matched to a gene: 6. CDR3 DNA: TGTGCCAGCAGTCCGGGACTAGCGTTTACAGATACGCAGTATTTT. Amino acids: CASSPGLAFTDTQYF. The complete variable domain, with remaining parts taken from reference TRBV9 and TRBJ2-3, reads DSGVTQTPKHLITATGQRVTLRCSPRSGDLSVYWYQQSLDQGLQFLIQYYNGEERAKGNILERFSAQQFPDLHSELNLSSLELGDSALYFCASSPGLAFTDTQYFGPGTRLTVL.

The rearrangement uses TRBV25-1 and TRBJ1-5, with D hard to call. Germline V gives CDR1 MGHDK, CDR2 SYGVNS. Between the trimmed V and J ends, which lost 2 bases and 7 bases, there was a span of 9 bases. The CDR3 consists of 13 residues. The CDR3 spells CASSEGPHQPQHF. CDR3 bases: TGTGCCAGCAGTGAAGGGCCCCACCAGCCCCAGCATTTT.

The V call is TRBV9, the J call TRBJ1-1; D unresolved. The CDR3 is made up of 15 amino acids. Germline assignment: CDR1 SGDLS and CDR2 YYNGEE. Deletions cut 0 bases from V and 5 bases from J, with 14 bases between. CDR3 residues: CASSVEGRGGTEAFF. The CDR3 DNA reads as TGTGCCAGCAGCGTAGAAGGACGGGGAGGGACTGAAGCTTTCTTT.

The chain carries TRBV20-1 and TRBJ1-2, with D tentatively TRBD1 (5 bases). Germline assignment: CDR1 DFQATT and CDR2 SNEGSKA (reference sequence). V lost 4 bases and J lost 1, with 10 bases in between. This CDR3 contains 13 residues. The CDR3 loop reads CSANFGGNYGYTF. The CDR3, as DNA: TGCAGTGCTAACTTTGGGGGTAACTATGGCTACACCTTC.

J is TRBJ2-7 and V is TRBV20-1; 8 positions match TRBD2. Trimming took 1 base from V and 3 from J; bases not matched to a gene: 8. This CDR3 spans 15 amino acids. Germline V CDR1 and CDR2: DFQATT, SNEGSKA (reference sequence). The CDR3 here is CSARASGTRLYEQYF. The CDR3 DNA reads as TGCAGTGCTAGAGCCTCCGGGACTAGACTCTACGAGCAGTACTTC.

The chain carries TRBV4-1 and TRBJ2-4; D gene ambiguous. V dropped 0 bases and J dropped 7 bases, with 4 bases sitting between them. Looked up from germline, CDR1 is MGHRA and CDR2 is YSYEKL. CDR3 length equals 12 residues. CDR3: CASSQDWNIQYF. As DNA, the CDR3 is TGCGCCAGCAGCCAAGATTGGAACATTCAGTACTTC.

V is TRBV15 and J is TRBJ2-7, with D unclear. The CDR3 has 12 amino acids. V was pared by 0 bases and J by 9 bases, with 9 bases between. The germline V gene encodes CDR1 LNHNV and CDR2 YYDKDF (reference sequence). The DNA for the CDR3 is TGTGCCACCAGCAGAGATCGCCGTGGGCAGTACTTC. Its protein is CATSRDRRGQYF. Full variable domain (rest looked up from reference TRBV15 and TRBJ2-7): DAMVIQNPRYQVTQFGKPVTLSCSQTLNHNVMYWYQQKSSQAPKLLFHYYDKDFNNEADTPDNFQSRRPNTSFCFLDIRSPGLGDTAMYLCATSRDRRGQYFGPGTRLTVT.

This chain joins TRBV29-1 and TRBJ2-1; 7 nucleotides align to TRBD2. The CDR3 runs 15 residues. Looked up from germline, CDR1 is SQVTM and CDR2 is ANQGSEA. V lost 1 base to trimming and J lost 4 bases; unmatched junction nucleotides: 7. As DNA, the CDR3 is TGCAGCGTTGAAGGCGTTAGCGGGCATTACAATGAGCAGTTCTTC. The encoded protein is CSVEGVSGHYNEQFF.

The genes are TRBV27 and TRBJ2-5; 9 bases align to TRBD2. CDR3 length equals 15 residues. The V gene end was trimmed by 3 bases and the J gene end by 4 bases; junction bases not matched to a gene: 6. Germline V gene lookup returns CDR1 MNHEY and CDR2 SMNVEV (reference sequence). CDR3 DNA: TGTGCCAGCAGTTTCTTTAGCGGGAGTGGAGAGACCCAGTACTTC. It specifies CASSFFSGSGETQYF.

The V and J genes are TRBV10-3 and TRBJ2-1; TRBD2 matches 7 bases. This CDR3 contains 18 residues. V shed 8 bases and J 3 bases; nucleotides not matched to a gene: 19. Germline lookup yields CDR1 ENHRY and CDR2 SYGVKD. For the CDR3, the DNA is TGTGCCATCGGGGGGGGTGTTCTGGGTTTCCCTCTCTACAATGAGCAGTTCTTC. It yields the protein CAIGGGVLGFPLYNEQFF.

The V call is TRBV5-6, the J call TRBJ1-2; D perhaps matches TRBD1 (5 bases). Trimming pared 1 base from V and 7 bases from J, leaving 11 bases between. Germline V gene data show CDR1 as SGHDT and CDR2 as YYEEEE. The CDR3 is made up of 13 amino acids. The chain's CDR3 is CASSLIGDFGYTF. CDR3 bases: TGTGCCAGCAGCTTGATTGGGGACTTTGGCTACACCTTC.

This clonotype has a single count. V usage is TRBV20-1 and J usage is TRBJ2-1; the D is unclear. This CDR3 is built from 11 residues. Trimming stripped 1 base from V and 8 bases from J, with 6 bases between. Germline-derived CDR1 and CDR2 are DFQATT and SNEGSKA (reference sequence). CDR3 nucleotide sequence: TGCAGTGCTAGAGGGTACGATGAGCAGTTCTTC. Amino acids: CSARGYDEQFF.

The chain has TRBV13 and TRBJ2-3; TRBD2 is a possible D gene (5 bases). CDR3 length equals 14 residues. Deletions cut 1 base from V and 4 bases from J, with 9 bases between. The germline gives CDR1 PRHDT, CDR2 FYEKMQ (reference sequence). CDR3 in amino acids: CASSLERRADTQYF. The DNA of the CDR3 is TGTGCCAGCAGCTTAGAAAGGCGGGCAGATACGCAGTATTTT.

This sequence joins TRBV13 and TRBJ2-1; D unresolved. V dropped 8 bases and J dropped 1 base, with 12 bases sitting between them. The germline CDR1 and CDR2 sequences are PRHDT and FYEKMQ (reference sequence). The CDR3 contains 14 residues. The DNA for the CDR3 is TGTGCCAGCGGCGGCTTTCCTTCCTACAATGAGCAGTTCTTC. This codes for CASGGFPSYNEQFF.

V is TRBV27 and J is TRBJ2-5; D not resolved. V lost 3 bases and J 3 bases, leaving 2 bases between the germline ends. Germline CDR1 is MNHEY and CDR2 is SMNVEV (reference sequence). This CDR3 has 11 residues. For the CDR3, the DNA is TGTGCCAGCAGTTTTAAAGAGACCCAGTACTTC. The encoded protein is CASSFKETQYF.

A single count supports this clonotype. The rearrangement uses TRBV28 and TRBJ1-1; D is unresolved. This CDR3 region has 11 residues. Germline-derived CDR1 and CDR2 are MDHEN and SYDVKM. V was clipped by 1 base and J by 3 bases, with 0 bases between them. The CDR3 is CASSLYTEAFF. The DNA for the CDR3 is TGTGCCAGCAGTTTATACACTGAAGCTTTCTTT.

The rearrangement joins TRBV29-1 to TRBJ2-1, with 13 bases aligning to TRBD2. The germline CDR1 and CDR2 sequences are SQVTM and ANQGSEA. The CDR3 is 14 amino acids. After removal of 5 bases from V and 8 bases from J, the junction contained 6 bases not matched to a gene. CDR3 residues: CSVPLAGGPDEQFF. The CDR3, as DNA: TGCAGCGTTCCACTAGCGGGGGGGCCCGATGAGCAGTTCTTC.

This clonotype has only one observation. This CDR3 is CASSLGGVQTQYF. DNA for the CDR3: TGTGCCAGCAGCTTAGGGGGGGTGCAGACCCAGTACTTC. The chain is built from TRBV11-2 and TRBJ2-5; possible D gene TRBD2, 6 bases. With 1 base removed from V and 6 bases from J, the gap between germline ends came to 9 bases. The germline CDR1 and CDR2 sequences are SGHAT and FQNNGV. CDR3 length: 13 residues.

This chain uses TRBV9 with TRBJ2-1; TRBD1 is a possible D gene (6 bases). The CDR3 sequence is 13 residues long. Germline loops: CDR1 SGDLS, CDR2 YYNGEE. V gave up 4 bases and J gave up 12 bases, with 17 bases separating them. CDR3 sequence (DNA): TGTGCCAGCAGCACCAGGACAGCGTCCGTGCAGTTCTTC. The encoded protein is CASSTRTASVQFF.

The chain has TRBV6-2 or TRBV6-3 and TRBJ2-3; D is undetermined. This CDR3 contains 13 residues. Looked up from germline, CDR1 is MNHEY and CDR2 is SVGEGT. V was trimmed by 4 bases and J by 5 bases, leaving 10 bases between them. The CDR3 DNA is TGTGCCAGCAGTTTCCATCTGGGAGATACGCAGTATTTT. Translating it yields CASSFHLGDTQYF.

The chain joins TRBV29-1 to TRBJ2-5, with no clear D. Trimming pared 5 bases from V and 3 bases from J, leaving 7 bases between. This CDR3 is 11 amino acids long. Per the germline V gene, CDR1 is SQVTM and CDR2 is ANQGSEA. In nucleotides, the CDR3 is TGCAGCGTTCCAGATAAAGAGACCCAGTACTTC. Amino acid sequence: CSVPDKETQYF.

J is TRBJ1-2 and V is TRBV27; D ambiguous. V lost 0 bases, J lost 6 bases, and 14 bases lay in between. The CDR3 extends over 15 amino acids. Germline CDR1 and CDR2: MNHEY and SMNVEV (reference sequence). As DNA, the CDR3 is TGTGCCAGCAGTTTATCGTATGACCGTGGCCATGGCTACACCTTC. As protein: CASSLSYDRGHGYTF.

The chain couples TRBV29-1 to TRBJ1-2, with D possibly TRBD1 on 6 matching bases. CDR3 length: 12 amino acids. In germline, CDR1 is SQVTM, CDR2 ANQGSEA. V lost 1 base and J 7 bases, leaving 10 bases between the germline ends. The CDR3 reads CSVEVRGGGYTF. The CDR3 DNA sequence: TGCAGCGTTGAAGTCAGGGGAGGTGGCTACACCTTC.